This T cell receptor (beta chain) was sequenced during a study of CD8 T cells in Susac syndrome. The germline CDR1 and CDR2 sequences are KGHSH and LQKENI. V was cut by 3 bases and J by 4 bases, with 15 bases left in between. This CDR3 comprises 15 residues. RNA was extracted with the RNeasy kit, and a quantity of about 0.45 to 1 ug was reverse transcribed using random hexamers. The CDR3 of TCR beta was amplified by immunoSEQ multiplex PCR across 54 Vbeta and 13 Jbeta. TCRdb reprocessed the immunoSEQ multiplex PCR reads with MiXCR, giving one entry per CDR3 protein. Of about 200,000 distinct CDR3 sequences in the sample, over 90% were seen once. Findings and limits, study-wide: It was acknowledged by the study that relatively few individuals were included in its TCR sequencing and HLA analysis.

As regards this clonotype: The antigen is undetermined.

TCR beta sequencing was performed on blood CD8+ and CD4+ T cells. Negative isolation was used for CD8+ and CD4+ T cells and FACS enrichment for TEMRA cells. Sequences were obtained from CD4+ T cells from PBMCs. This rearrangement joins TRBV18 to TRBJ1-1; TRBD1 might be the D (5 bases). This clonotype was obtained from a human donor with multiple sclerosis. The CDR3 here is CASSPAQVGGTEAFF. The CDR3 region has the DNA TGTGCCAGCTCACCGGCACAGGTGGGTGGCACTGAAGCTTTCTTT.